The T cell receptor beta chain under discussion was sequenced for a study of beta chain features in type 1 diabetes. Study summary: There was similarity between patients and healthy donors in age, gender and cell yields. Findings of the study overall: These data did not resolve whether HLA type affects TCRB rearrangement. Fewer insertions but more deletions were seen at VDJ junctions in type 1 diabetes patients.

In the case of this clone: As yet, its antigen is unknown.

Trimming removed 4 bases from V and 4 bases from J; junction bases left unmatched: 4. CDR3 length: 15 amino acids. Germline CDR1 and CDR2: SEHNR and FQNEAQ (reference sequence). The whole isolated RNA underwent reverse transcription, so sequencing captured expressed TCRB transcripts. Clones were sequenced by immunoSEQ multiplex PCR, and TCRdb holds only the in-frame ones, with some missing. The table has about 320,000 clones, about 14% seen once. Each population that was sorted was more than 98% pure. The V gene is TRBV7-9, the J gene TRBJ2-1; TRBD1 matches 10 bases. This TCR was sampled from a man aged 30 to 45 in good health. The sequencing sample was made of central memory CD4+ T cells from blood. CDR3 in DNA: TGTGCCAGCAGCTCCGGACAGGGGGTATACAATGAGCAGTTCTTC. Its translation: CASSSGQGVYNEQFF.